The sequence of this T cell receptor beta chain was determined in a study of immune evolution from preneoplasia to lung adenocarcinoma (dated by TCRdb to the early 2020s). About the investigation overall: HLA loss of heterozygosity was observed in roughly 6.6%, 14% and 36% of AIS, MIA and ADC lesions, respectively, and was not observed in any AAH lesions. Sample size was based on specimen availability rather than a prior power calculation. It was reported in the study that 95 to 120 samples were used for TCR sequencing. The immune data were integrated with whole exome sequencing and methylation data from the same cohort of nodules. TCR sequencing data came from approximately 51 patients. Resected precursor lesions (AAH, AIS, MIA) and invasive adenocarcinomas were each compared against paired morphologically normal lung tissue. Class I HLA alleles were inferred from exome data with POLYSOLVER, and allele-specific HLA loss was detected with LOHHLA. The overall cohort was made up of around 57 patients with pulmonary nodules who had surgical resection. Immune contexture across lung adenocarcinoma precursors and invasive adenocarcinoma was profiled using immune gene expression, TCR sequencing and multiplex immunofluorescence. General conclusions and limits of the study: Clonality was highest in normal lung, while later-stage lesions appeared to have lower clonality but higher T cell density and diversity. The highest top T cell clone frequencies were observed in normal lung, and a progressive decrease in top T cell clone frequencies appeared to occur from AAH through AIS, MIA and invasive adenocarcinoma. The highest T cell clonality was observed in KRAS-mutant nodules compared with EGFR-mutant or double wild-type lesions. All patients were from Japan and China, so applicability to Western populations was uncertain. The findings rested on association rather than direct causation, and larger cohorts with long-term follow-up and longitudinal biopsies were considered necessary.

Resection was performed on patients in Japan or China between the mid-2010s and the late 2010s. The histologic diagnosis of each case was independently confirmed on H&E slides by two lung cancer pathologists. For nucleic acid extraction, premalignant or tumor cells were enriched by macro-dissection following pathologic assessment. FFPE tissue was used for DNA isolation with the AllPrep DNA/RNA FFPE Kit. In this sample, this clone turned up a few times. Its antigen is still unknown. Base qualities are not recorded, but no much larger clone differs from it by a single base. The immunoSEQ hsTCRbeta Kit was used to sequence TCR beta CDR3 regions from DNA. Per the authors' processing: The ImmunoSEQ Analyzer was used to analyse the TCR sequencing data. T cell clonality was calculated on productive rearrangements as 1 minus Pielou's evenness. T cell diversity was measured with the inverse Simpson index on productive templates. T cell density was TCR beta template counts normalized to usable DNA, estimated by amplifying and sequencing housekeeping genes. TCR metrics were compared across histologic stages using two-sided Kruskal-Wallis tests. As stored in TCRdb, this immuneACCESS dataset retains in-frame rearrangements with V and J assigned. A fraction of the clones does not appear; measured against another copy, unresolved V genes explain less than half of the discrepancy, and the remainder lacks a known reason. For V, J and clone size, that table is used; D and trimming come from the DNA. Across this sample there are about 2,700 clones, with 75% to 90% seen only once. About 5.8% of the sample lies in the top ten.

V is cut by 0 bases and J by 3 bases, and the space between the germline ends is 9 bases. The CDR3 numbers 14 residues from cysteine through phenylalanine. Left in the record is the CDR3 DNA by itself, 42 bases read in frame from the first base. The germline V gene specifies SGHRS as CDR1 and YFSETQ as CDR2. This clonotype was obtained from a person aged 55-79 years with invasive lung adenocarcinoma. The material sequenced was FFPE invasive lung adenocarcinoma tissue. Reading the label with the study, this specimen's cell subset or site is: frankly invasive lung adenocarcinoma (ADC). The sequence links TRBV5-1 to TRBJ1-2; TRBD1 is a weak D gene call, 5 bases matching. The DNA sequence is given as TGCGCCAGCAGCTTGGCCATAGGGGACTATGGCTACACCTTC. Translated, it reads CASSLAIGDYGYTF.